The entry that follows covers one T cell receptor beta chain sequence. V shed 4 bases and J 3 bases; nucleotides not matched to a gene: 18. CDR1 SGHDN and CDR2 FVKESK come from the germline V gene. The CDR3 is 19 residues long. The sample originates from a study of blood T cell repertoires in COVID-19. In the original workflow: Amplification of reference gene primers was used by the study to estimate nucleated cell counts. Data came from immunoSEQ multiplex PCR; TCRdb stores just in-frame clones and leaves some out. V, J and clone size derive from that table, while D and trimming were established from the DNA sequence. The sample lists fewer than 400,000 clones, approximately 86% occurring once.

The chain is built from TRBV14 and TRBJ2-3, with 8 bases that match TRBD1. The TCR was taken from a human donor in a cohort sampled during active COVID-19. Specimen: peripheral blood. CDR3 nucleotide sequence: TGTGCCAGCAGCCCAACTCAACCCTACAGGGGGAGGTGGACAGATACGCAGTATTTT. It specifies CASSPTQPYRGRWTDTQYF.